One and the same sample provided the 22 T cell receptor beta chains below, sequenced in a study of blood T cells in healthy people across ages. The second PCR ran roughly 7 to 11 cycles with a sample-barcoded 5' primer and J-beta primers. Using its own MiXCR run on the 5' RACE reads, TCRdb lists one record per CDR3 protein. The sample includes 1.6 million or so distinct CDR3 sequences, about 35% seen only once; the top ten take about 11%. The sample was blood. The receptors originated from a woman in her twenties or thirties in good health.

V is TRBV5-1 and J is TRBJ2-1; D assignment may be TRBD1 or TRBD2 (5 bases each). The CDR3 has 14 residues. V dropped 0 bases and J dropped 10 bases, with 14 bases sitting between them. Germline CDR1 SGHRS, CDR2 YFSETQ. The CDR3 DNA reads TGCGCCAGCAGCTTGGGAGGGACGTTGAACGAGCAGTTCTTC. Translating it yields CASSLGGTLNEQFF.

The genes are TRBV27 and TRBJ2-3, with a tentative D call TRBD2 (7 bases). Germline V lookup: CDR1 MNHEY, CDR2 SMNVEV (reference sequence). Trimming stripped 2 bases from V and 13 bases from J, with 13 bases between. The CDR3 is 12 residues long. The CDR3 here is CASSLGGRDKYF. CDR3 sequence (DNA): TGTGCCAGCAGTTTAGGGGGGAGGGACAAGTATTTT.

This clonotype has at least ten counts. The rearrangement links TRBV20-1 to TRBJ2-7, with a tentative D call TRBD1 (5 bases). Germline-derived CDR1 and CDR2 are DFQATT and SNEGSKA (reference sequence). The CDR3 is 13 amino acids. V was clipped by 1 base and J by 5 bases, with 12 bases between them. CDR3: CSARVRVRNEQYF. Written as DNA, the CDR3 is TGCAGTGCTAGAGTCAGGGTCAGGAACGAGCAGTACTTC.

This clonotype occurred many times. The V call is TRBV4-1, the J call TRBJ2-3, with D hard to call. V lost 1 base and J lost 1, with 15 bases in between. The CDR3 totals 17 residues. Germline lookup yields CDR1 MGHRA and CDR2 YSYEKL. The CDR3 DNA reads as TGCGCCAGCAGCCAAGGGCTCGGCTACATGCGCACAGATACGCAGTATTTT. Protein sequence: CASSQGLGYMRTDTQYF.

This clonotype was seen more than once but under ten times. This sequence joins TRBV20-1 and TRBJ1-2; D remains unclear. The CDR3 covers 16 residues. The germline V gene has CDR1 DFQATT and CDR2 SNEGSKA (reference sequence). Trimming pared 1 base from V and 0 bases from J, leaving 15 bases between. The CDR3 sequence: CSARVFIDGTNYGYTF. The CDR3 DNA follows: TGCAGTGCTAGAGTTTTTATCGACGGCACTAACTATGGCTACACCTTC.

This clonotype was seen only a few times. Possible read error: a much larger clone is one base away. CDR3 residues: CASSRGQGVSDTQYF. CDR3 DNA sequence: TGTGCCAGCAGCCGAGGACAGGGGGTATCAGATACGCAGTATTTT. This chain joins TRBV9 and TRBJ2-3; 10 bases agree with TRBD1. The trim removed 4 bases at V and 4 bases at J, leaving 6 bases unmatched. The CDR3 consists of 15 residues. Germline lookup yields CDR1 SGDLS and CDR2 YYNGEE.

In regard to this clonotype: Given a much more abundant clone one base away, this may be a read error. V is TRBV10-3 and J is TRBJ2-2; D may correspond to TRBD1 or TRBD2 (5 bases each). The CDR3 runs to 12 residues. Germline V gives CDR1 ENHRY, CDR2 SYGVKD. CDR3 protein: CAISGGTGERFF. In nucleotides, the CDR3 is TGTGCCATCAGTGGAGGGACCGGGGAGCGGTTTTTT.

As for this clonotype: The conserved final phenylalanine or tryptophan is absent from the CDR3, which likely points to a read error. The DNA is omitted, as the CDR3 cannot be located on it reliably, and the CDR3 follows TCRdb's listing. The chain combines TRBV12-3 or TRBV12-4 with TRBJ2-1; TRBD2 is the table's D call and was not checked against the DNA. The CDR3 has 14 amino acids, counting both end residues. The CDR3 region is CASSQNSGGLTRFV.

This clonotype occurred a few times. The rearrangement uses TRBV27 and TRBJ2-7, with TRBD1 identical over 11 bases. Trimming took 8 bases from V and 5 from J; bases not matched to a gene: 2. The germline V gene has CDR1 MNHEY and CDR2 SMNVEV (reference sequence). This CDR3 contains 12 residues. The CDR3 DNA is TGTGCCAGCGGACAGGGGGCGGACGAGCAGTACTTC. Translating it yields CASGQGADEQYF.

This clonotype came up a few times. The chain joins TRBV7-9 to TRBJ2-1, with TRBD2 matching 9 bases. This CDR3 spans 14 amino acids. Germline loops: CDR1 SEHNR, CDR2 FQNEAQ (reference sequence). J gave up 7 bases and V 5 bases, and 6 bases lay outside the gene matches. The CDR3 here is CASSPRTSANEQFF. DNA of the CDR3: TGTGCCAGCAGCCCTAGGACTAGCGCTAATGAGCAGTTCTTC.

This clonotype has a count of ten or more. This could be a read error, since a much larger clone is one nucleotide away. This chain joins TRBV7-2 and TRBJ2-5, with D possibly called TRBD1 or TRBD2 (5 bases each). Trimming left V 1 base short and J 7 bases short, with 7 bases between. CDR3 size: 12 residues. Germline values: CDR1 SGHTA, CDR2 FQGNSA. The chain's CDR3 is CASSLVGGTQYF. The CDR3 bases are TGTGCCAGCAGCTTAGTTGGGGGGACCCAGTACTTC.

The chain has TRBV14 and TRBJ2-1; the match to TRBD1 covers 7 bases. CDR1 SGHDN and CDR2 FVKESK come from the germline V gene. This CDR3 region has 13 residues. Trimming cost V 6 bases and J 8 bases; bases outside gene matches: 7. CDR3 residues: CASRPTGPHEQFF. CDR3 nucleotide sequence: TGTGCCAGCAGGCCGACAGGGCCTCATGAGCAGTTCTTC.

This clonotype showed up just a few times. The V and J genes are TRBV27 and TRBJ2-7, with 7 positions matching TRBD1. V trimming: 7 bases; J trimming: 4 bases; junction bases outside the gene matches: 10. This CDR3 is built from 14 residues. Germline V CDR1 and CDR2: MNHEY, SMNVEV (reference sequence). In DNA form, the CDR3 reads TGTGCCAGCACCGACAGGGTTGGAAGTTACGAGCAGTACTTC. It translates to CASTDRVGSYEQYF.

The chain has TRBV5-1 and TRBJ2-4; TRBD2 matches 9 bases. V lost 3 bases, J lost 8 bases, and 9 bases stayed unmatched. This CDR3 is 15 amino acids long. The V gene's germline CDR1 is SGHRS and CDR2 YFSETQ. The CDR3 reads CASSSETSGLDIQYF. As DNA, the CDR3 is TGCGCCAGCAGCTCCGAGACTAGCGGTTTGGACATTCAGTACTTC.

This clonotype was seen ten or more times. This chain connects TRBV6-1 to TRBJ1-1; 7 bases agree with TRBD1. Germline CDR1 and CDR2: MNHNS and SASEGT. This CDR3 is 13 amino acids long. The junction had 6 bases not matched to a gene; V was cut back by 10 bases and J by 1 base. The CDR3, as DNA: TGTGCCACCGACAGGGTACGGAACACTGAAGCTTTCTTT. As protein: CATDRVRNTEAFF.

As regards this clonotype: A read error is possible here, since a much larger clone lies one base away. This chain joins TRBV4-1 and TRBJ1-6; D call uncertain. The germline CDR1 and CDR2 sequences are MGHRA and YSYEKL. The CDR3 has 20 amino acids. The germline V and J ends were trimmed by 0 bases and 9 bases, with 27 bases remaining between them. CDR3 sequence (DNA): TGCGCCAGCAGCCAAGATGAGATGCTCCGGAAGGAAGGGAACCGTTCACCCCTCCACTTT. It encodes CASSQDEMLRKEGNRSPLHF.

This clonotype appeared many times. The chain combines TRBV10-3 with TRBJ2-1; 7 bases are shared with TRBD1. The V gene's germline CDR1 is ENHRY and CDR2 SYGVKD. V shed 5 bases and J 8 bases; nucleotides not matched to a gene: 6. This CDR3 has 13 amino acids. DNA of the CDR3: TGTGCCATCAGTAGGGACAGAGGCGATGAGCAGTTCTTC. Translation: CAISRDRGDEQFF.

This rearrangement joins TRBV2 to TRBJ2-7, with D possibly matching TRBD1 (6 bases). Per the germline V gene, CDR1 is SNHLY and CDR2 is FYNNEI. Trimming took off 8 bases at V and 4 bases at J, with 18 bases between the two ends. The CDR3 runs 14 residues. The CDR3 DNA reads TGTGCCAGCGCCCAACAGGGTCCAACTTACGAGCAGTACTTC. Residues: CASAQQGPTYEQYF.

This clonotype was counted between two and nine times. This chain joins TRBV3-1 and TRBJ2-3; D perhaps matches TRBD1 (6 bases). Germline V lookup: CDR1 LGHDT, CDR2 YNNKEL (reference sequence). The CDR3 has 12 amino acids. The V end was cut by 0 bases, the J end by 9 bases, with 7 bases between. In DNA, the CDR3 is TGTGCCAGCAGCCAAGATACAGGGACGCAGTATTTT. It codes for CASSQDTGTQYF.

The chain has TRBV24-1 and TRBJ2-5, with D perhaps matching TRBD2 (5 bases). Trimming removed 4 bases at V and 1 base at J, with 9 bases between. The V gene's germline CDR1 is KGHDR and CDR2 SFDVKD. This CDR3 has 14 amino acids. This CDR3 is CATSDAGLQETQYF. CDR3 nucleotide sequence: TGTGCCACCAGTGACGCCGGACTCCAAGAGACCCAGTACTTC.

This clonotype was seen more than once but under ten times. The chain recombines TRBV15 with TRBJ1-1, with D hard to call. This CDR3 region has 11 residues. V lost 3 bases and J lost 3, with 2 bases in between. CDR1 is LNHNV and CDR2 is YYDKDF in the germline V gene (reference sequence). CDR3 nucleotides: TGTGCCACCAGCAGTGACACTGAAGCTTTCTTT. This encodes CATSSDTEAFF. The full variable domain, its missing parts supplied by reference TRBV15 and TRBJ1-1, is DAMVIQNPRYQVTQFGKPVTLSCSQTLNHNVMYWYQQKSSQAPKLLFHYYDKDFNNEADTPDNFQSRRPNTSFCFLDIRSPGLGDTAMYLCATSSDTEAFFGQGTRLTVV.

The chain recombines TRBV10-2 with TRBJ2-7, with 9 bases identical to TRBD2. Germline V gives CDR1 WSHSY, CDR2 SAAADI. CDR3 size: 15 residues. V shed 6 bases, J shed 4 bases, and the junction held 10 bases outside the gene matches. CDR3 in amino acids: CASRPAGGPEYEQYF. The CDR3 region has the DNA TGCGCCAGCAGACCTGCGGGAGGGCCGGAATACGAGCAGTACTTC.